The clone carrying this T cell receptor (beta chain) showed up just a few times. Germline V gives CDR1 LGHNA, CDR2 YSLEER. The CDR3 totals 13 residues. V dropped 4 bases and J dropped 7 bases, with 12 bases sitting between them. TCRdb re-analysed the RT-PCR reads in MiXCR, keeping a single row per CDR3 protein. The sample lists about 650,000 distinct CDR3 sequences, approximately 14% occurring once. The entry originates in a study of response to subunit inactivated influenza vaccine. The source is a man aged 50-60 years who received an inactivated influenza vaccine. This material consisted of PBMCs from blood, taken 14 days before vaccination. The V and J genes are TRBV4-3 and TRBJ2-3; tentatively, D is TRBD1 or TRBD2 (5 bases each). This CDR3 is CASSRMGTNTQYF. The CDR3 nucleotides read TGCGCCAGCAGCCGCATGGGGACGAATACGCAGTATTTT.